This T cell receptor beta chain stems from a study of T cells in Graves' hyperthyroidism and ophthalmopathy. Study-wide context: It was at initial diagnosis, before any treatment, that peripheral blood was collected.

Amplification yielded TCR beta CDR3 regions, with RNA transcripts as the source. TCR CDR3 underwent first-round RT-PCR with the HTBI primer set. A single record per CDR3 protein comes from TCRdb applying MiXCR to the multiplex PCR reads. The sample contains 500,000 to 650,000 distinct CDR3 sequences, around 15% of which appear only once. This CDR3 has 15 residues. The V and J ends lost 0 bases and 4 bases respectively, with 11 bases between them. The germline gives CDR1 SGHKS, CDR2 YYEKEE (reference sequence). The receptor was derived from a woman aged 50 to 60 with Graves' ophthalmopathy. J is TRBJ2-1 and V is TRBV5-5, with D unresolved. Material for sequencing was blood. CDR3 residues: CASSLEGSPYNEQFF. CDR3 sequence (DNA): TGTGCCAGCAGCTTGGAGGGATCGCCATACAATGAGCAGTTCTTC.